This T cell receptor (beta chain) was profiled in a study of T cells in Graves' hyperthyroidism and ophthalmopathy. PBMCs were sourced from approximately 10 ml fresh peripheral blood. Template material for amplifying TCR beta CDR3 regions consisted of RNA transcripts. Primed by the HTBI set, a first-round RT-PCR was run on the TCR CDR3. TCRdb re-analysed the multiplex PCR reads in MiXCR, keeping a single row per CDR3 protein. The table includes hundreds of thousands of distinct CDR3 sequences, approximately 18% detected once. The germline V gene encodes CDR1 LNHDA and CDR2 SQIVND (reference sequence). The CDR3 contains 14 residues. Trimming removed 8 bases at V and 4 bases at J, with 15 bases between.

This receptor was taken from a woman aged 45-65 years with Graves' hyperthyroidism that later progressed to Graves' ophthalmopathy. The chain is built from TRBV19 and TRBJ1-5; D is possibly TRBD1 (6 bases). Material: blood. CDR3 in amino acids: CASSRYQGNQPQHF. In DNA form, the CDR3 reads TGTGCCAGTTCCCGTTATCAGGGGAATCAGCCCCAGCATTTT.